Listed below are T cell receptor beta chains from one sample, sequenced in a study of blood T cell repertoires in COVID-19. Data came from immunoSEQ multiplex PCR; TCRdb stores just in-frame clones and leaves some out. The data show under 110,000 clones, about 84% seen once. Source material: peripheral blood. These receptors all come from a woman aged 55-75 years with acute or convalescent COVID-19. Both conserved end residues are part of each CDR3. The D gene is left open where the match is weak. A row's size may be missing; if present it is once, few, many or a size class.

V	length	J	D	size	DNA	CDR3
TRBV3-1/TRBV3-2	15	TRBJ2-5	TRBD1	-	TGTGCCAGCAGCCAAGAGGACAGGGGGTGGGAGACCCAGTACTTC	CASSQEDRGWETQYF
TRBV10-3	15	TRBJ1-5	TRBD1	-	TGTGCCATCAGTGAGAGGGGACAGGGGGCGAAGGCCCAGCATTTT	CAISERGQGAKAQHF
TRBV25-1	16	TRBJ2-1	-	few	TGTGCCAGCAGTGAATTGGACCAGCGGGCCTACAATGAGCAGTTCTTC	CASSELDQRAYNEQFF
TRBV5-1	16	TRBJ1-5	TRBD1	once	TGCGCCAGCAGCTTGGGGACAGGGGGCACGGCTCAGCCCCAGCATTTT	CASSLGTGGTAQPQHF
TRBV10-1	13	TRBJ2-1	-	-	TGCGCCAGCAGTGAGCAGGTCGACAATGAGCAGTTCTTC	CASSEQVDNEQFF
TRBV11-2	16	TRBJ2-1	TRBD2	-	TGTGCCAGCAGCTCCTGGACTAGCGGGAGTCGGGGTGAGCAGTTCTTC	CASSSWTSGSRGEQFF
TRBV23-1	15	TRBJ2-1	-	-	TGCGCCAGCAGTCAATCAGAGATCTCCTACAATGAGCAGTTCTTC	CASSQSEISYNEQFF
TRBV3-1/TRBV3-2	18	TRBJ1-1	-	few	TGTGCCAGCAGCCAAGAGGGGGGATTATATAGGATGAACACTGAAGCTTTCTTT	CASSQEGGLYRMNTEAFF
TRBV18	12	TRBJ2-5	-	-	TGTGCCAGCTGGAGAGGGGGAGAGACCCAGTACTTC	CASWRGGETQYF
TRBV5-5	16	TRBJ1-4	-	-	TGTGCCAGCAGCGGAATAGGCGGGGCAACTAATGAAAAACTGTTTTTT	CASSGIGGATNEKLFF